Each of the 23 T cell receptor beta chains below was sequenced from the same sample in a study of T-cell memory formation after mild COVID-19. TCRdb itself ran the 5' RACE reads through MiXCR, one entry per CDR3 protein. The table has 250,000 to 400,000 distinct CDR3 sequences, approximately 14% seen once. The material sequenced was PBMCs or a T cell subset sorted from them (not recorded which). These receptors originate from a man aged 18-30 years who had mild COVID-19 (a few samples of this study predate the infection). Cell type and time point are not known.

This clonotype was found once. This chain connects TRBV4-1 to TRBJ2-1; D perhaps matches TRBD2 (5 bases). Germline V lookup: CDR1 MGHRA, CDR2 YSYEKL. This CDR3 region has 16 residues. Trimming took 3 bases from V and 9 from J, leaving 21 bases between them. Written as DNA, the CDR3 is TGCGCCAGCAGCCATTCTACCGGGATGGGGAATTCTGAGCAGTTCTTC. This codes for CASSHSTGMGNSEQFF.

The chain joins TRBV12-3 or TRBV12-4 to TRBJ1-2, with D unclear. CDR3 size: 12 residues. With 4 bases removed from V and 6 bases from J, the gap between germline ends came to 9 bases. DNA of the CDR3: TGTGCCAGCAGTTGGTCCAGTCATGGCTACACCTTC. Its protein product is CASSWSSHGYTF.

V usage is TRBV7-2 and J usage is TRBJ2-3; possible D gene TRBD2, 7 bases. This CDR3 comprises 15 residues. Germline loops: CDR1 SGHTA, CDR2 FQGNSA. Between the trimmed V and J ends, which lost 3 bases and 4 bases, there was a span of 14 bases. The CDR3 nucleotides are TGTGCCAGCAGCTTGCAAGGGGGGGCCCCAGATACGCAGTATTTT. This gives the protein CASSLQGGAPDTQYF.

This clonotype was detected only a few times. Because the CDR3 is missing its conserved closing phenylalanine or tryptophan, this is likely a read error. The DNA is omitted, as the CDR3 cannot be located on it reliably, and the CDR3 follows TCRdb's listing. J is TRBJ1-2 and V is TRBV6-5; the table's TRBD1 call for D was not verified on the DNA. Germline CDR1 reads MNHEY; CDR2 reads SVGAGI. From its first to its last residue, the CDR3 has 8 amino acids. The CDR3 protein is CASSFPEV.

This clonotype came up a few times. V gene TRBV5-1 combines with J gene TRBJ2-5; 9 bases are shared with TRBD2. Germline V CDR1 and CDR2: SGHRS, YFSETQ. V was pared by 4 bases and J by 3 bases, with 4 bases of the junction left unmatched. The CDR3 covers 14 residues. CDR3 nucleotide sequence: TGCGCCAGCAGCATAGCGGGGGCGGAAGAGACCCAGTACTTC. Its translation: CASSIAGAEETQYF.

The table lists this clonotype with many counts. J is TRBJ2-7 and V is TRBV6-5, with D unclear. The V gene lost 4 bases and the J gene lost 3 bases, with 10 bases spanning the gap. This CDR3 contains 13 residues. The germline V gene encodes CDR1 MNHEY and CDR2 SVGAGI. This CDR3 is CASSSPGGYEQYV. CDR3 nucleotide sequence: TGTGCCAGCAGTTCCCCTGGCGGCTACGAGCAGTACGTC.

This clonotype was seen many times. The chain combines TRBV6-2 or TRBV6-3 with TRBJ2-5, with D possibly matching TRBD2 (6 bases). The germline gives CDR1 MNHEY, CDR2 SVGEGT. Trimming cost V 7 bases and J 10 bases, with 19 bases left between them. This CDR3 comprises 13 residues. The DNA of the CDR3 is TGTGCCAGCAAGCCGGACCGGGGGAGTGACCAGTACTTC. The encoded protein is CASKPDRGSDQYF.

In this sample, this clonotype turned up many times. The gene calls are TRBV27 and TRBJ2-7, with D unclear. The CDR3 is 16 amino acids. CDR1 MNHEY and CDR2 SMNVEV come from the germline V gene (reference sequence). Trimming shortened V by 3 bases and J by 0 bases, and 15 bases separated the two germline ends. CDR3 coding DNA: TGTGCCAGCAGTTTGAGGCTGCCGGCGAGCTCCTACGAGCAGTACGTC. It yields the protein CASSLRLPASSYEQYV.

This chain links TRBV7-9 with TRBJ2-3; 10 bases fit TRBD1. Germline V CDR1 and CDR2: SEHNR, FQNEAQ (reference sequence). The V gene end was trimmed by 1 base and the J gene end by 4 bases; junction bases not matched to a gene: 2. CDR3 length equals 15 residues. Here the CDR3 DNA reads TGTGCCAGCAGCTTAGGGGACAGGGGTCCAGATACGCAGTATTTT. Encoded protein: CASSLGDRGPDTQYF.

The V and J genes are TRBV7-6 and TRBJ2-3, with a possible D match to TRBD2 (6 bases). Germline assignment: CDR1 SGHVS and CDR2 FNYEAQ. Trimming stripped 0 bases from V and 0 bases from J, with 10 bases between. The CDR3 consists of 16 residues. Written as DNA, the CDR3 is TGTGCCAGCAGCTTAGCCGGGGGTACTAGCACAGATACGCAGTATTTT. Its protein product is CASSLAGGTSTDTQYF.

CDR3 nucleotide sequence: TGTGCCTGGGGGACAGGTTTCTTT. Encoded protein: CAWGTGFF. The J gene is TRBJ1-1, the V gene TRBV30; TRBD1 matches 8 bases. Per germline, CDR1 GTSNPN and CDR2 SVGIG (reference sequence). With 5 bases clipped from V and 13 bases from J, the junction kept 0 bases outside the gene matches. CDR3 length: 8 amino acids.

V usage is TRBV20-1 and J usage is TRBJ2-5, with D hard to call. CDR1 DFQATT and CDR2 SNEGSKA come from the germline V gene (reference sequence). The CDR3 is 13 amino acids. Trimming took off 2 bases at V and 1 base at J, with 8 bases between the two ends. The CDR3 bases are TGCAGTGCTAGAAGTACGGGCCAAGAGACCCAGTACTTC. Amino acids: CSARSTGQETQYF.

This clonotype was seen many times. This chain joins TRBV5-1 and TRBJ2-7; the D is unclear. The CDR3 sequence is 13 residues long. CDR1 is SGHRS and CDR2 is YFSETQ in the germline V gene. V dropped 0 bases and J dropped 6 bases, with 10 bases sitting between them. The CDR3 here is CASSLVGIGEQYF. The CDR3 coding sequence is TGCGCCAGCAGCTTGGTGGGGATTGGCGAGCAGTACTTC.

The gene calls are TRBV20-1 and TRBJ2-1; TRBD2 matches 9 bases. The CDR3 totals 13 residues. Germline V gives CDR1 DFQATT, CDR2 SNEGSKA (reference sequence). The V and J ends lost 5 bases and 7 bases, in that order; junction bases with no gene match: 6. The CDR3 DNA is TGCAGTGCTCCCGTAAGCGGGGGGAATGAGCAGTTCTTC. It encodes CSAPVSGGNEQFF.

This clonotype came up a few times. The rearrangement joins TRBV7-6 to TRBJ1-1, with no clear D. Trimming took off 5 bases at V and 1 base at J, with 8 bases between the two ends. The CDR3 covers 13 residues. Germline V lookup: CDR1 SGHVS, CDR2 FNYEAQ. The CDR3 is CASSQAENTEAFF. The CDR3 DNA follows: TGTGCCAGCAGCCAAGCGGAGAACACTGAAGCTTTCTTT.

CDR3 coding DNA: TGCGCCAGCAGCCAAGGGGTTCATGAGACCCAGTACTTC. It encodes CASSQGVHETQYF. The chain links TRBV4-3 to TRBJ2-5; D unresolved. This CDR3 has 13 amino acids. Trimming shortened V by 1 base and J by 5 bases, and 8 bases separated the two germline ends. CDR1 is LGHNA, CDR2 YSLEER, per germline.

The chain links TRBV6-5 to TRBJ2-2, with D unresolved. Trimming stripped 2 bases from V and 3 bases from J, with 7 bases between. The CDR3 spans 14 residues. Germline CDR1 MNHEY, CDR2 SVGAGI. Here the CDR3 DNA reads TGTGCCAGCAGTTACACACTTGACACCGGGGAGCTGTTTTTT. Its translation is CASSYTLDTGELFF.

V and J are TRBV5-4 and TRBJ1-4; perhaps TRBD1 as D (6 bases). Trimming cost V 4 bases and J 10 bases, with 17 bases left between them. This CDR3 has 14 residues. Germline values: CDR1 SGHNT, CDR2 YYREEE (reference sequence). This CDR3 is CASSKTGSIGKLFF. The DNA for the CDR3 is TGTGCCAGCAGCAAAACAGGGAGTATCGGAAAACTGTTTTTT.

In nucleotides, the CDR3 is TGCGCCAGCAGCTTCGGACTAGCGGGGGGCCTCAACACCGGGGAGCTGTTTTTT. Protein: CASSFGLAGGLNTGELFF. The chain combines TRBV5-1 with TRBJ2-2; 14 positions match TRBD2. The germline gives CDR1 SGHRS, CDR2 YFSETQ. The CDR3 sequence is 18 residues long. The junction had 5 bases not matched to a gene; V was cut back by 2 bases and J by 2 bases.

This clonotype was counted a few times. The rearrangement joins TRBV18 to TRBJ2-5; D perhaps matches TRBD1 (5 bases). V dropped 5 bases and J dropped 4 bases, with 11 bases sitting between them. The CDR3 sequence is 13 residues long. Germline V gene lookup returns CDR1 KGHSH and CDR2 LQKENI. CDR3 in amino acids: CASSGASGETQYF. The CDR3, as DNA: TGTGCCAGCTCAGGGGCCTCTGGAGAGACCCAGTACTTC.

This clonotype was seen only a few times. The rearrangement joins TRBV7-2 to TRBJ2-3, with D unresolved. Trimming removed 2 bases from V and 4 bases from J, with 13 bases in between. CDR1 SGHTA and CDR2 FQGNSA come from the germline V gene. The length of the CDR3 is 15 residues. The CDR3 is CASSLQLGLADTQYF. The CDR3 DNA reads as TGTGCCAGCAGCTTACAACTGGGGTTGGCAGATACGCAGTATTTT.

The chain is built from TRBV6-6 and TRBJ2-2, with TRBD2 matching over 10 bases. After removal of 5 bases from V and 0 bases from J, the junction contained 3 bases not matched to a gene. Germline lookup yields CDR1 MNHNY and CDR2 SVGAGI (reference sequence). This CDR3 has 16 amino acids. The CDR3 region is CASSKGLAANTGELFF. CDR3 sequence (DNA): TGTGCCAGCAGTAAAGGACTAGCGGCGAACACCGGGGAGCTGTTTTTT.

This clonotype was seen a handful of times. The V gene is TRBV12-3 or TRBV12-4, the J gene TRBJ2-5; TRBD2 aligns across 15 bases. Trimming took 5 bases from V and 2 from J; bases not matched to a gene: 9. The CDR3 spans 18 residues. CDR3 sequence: CASSPGLAGGYPQETQYF. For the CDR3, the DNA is TGTGCCAGCAGTCCAGGACTAGCGGGGGGGTATCCTCAAGAGACCCAGTACTTC.